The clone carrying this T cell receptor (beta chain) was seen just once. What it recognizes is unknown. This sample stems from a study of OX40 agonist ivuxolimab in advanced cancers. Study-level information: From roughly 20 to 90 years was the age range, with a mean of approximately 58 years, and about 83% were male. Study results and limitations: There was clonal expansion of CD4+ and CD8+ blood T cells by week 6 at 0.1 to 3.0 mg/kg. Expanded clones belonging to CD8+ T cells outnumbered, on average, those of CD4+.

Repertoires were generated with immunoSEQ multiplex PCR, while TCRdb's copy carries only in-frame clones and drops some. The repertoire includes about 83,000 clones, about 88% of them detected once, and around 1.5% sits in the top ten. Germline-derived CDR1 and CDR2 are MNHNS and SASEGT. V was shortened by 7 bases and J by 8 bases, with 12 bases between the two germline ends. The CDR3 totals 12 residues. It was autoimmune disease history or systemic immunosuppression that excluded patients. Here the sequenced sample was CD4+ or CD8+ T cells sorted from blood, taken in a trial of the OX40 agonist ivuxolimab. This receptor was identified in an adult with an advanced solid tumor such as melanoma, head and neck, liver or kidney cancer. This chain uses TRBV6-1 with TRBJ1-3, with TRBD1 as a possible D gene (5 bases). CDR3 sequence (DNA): TGTGCCAGCACCAGGGAGGAGGACACCATATATTTT. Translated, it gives CASTREEDTIYF.